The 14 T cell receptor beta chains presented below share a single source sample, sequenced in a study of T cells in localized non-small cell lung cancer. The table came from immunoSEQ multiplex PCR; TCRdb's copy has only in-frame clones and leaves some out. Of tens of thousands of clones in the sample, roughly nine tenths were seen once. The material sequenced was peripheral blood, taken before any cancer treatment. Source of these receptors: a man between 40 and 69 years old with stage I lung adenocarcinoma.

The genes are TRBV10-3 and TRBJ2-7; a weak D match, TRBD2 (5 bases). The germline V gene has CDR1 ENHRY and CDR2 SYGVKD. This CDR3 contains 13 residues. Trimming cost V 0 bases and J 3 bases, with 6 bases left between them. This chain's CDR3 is CAISESGNYEQYF. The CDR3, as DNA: TGTGCCATCAGTGAGTCCGGGAACTACGAGCAGTACTTC.

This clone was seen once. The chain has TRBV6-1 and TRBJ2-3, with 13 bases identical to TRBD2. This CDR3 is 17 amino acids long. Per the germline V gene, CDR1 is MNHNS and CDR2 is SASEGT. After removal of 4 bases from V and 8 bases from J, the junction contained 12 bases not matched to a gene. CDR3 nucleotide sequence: TGTGCCAGCAGTGGCGTGACACTAGCGGGAGGGCCTGGTACGCAGTATTTT. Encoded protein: CASSGVTLAGGPGTQYF.

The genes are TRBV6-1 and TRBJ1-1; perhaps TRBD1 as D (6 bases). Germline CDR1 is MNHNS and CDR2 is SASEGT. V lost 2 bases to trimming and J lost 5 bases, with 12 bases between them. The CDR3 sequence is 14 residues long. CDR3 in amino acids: CASSEQGIVTEAFF. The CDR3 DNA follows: TGTGCCAGCAGTGAACAGGGGATCGTTACTGAAGCTTTCTTT.

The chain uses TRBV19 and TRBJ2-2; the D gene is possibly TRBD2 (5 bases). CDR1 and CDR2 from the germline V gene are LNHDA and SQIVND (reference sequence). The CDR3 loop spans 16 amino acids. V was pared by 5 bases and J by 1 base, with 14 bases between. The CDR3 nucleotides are TGTGCCAGTAGTCCCGGGAAGGGTGGGAACACCGGGGAGCTGTTTTTT. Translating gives CASSPGKGGNTGELFF.

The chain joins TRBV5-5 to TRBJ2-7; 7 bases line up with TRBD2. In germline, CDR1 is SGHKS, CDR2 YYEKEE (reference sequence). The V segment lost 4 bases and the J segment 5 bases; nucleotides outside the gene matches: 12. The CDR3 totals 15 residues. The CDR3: CASSVLAGMIHEQYF. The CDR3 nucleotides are TGTGCCAGCAGCGTATTAGCGGGTATGATCCACGAGCAGTACTTC.

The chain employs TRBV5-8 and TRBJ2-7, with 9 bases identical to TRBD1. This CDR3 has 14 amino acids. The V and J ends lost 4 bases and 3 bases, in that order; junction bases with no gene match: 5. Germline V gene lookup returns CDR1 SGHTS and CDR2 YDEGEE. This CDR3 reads CASSTGTGIYEQYF. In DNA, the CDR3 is TGTGCCAGCAGCACCGGGACAGGGATCTACGAGCAGTACTTC.

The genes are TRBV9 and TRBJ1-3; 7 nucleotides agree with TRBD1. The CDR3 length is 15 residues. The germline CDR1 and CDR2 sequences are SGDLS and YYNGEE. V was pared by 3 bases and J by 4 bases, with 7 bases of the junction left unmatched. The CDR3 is CASSDHRGPGNTIYF. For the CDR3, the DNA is TGTGCCAGCAGCGACCACAGGGGCCCCGGAAACACCATATATTTT.

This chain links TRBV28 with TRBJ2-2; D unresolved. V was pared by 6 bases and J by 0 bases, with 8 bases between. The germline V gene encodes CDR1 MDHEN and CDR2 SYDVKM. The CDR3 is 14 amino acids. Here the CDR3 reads CASRSGTNTGELFF. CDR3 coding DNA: TGTGCCAGCAGGTCAGGAACGAACACCGGGGAGCTGTTTTTT.

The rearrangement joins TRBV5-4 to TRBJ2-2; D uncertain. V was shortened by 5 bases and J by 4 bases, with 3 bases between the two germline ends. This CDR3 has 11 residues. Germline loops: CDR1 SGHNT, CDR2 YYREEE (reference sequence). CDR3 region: CASRSTGELFF. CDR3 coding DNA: TGTGCCAGCAGAAGCACCGGGGAGCTGTTTTTT. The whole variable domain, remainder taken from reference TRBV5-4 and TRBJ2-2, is ETGVTQSPTHLIKTRGQQVTLRCSSQSGHNTVSWYQQALGQGPQFIFQYYREEENGRGNFPPRFSGLQFPNYSSELNVNALELDDSALYLCASRSTGELFFGEGSRLTVL.

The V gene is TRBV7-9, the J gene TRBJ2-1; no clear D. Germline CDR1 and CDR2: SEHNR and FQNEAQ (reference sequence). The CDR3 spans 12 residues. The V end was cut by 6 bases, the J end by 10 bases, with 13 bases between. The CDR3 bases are TGTGCCAGCAGTCTCCCACACTTAGAGCAGTTCTTC. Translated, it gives CASSLPHLEQFF.

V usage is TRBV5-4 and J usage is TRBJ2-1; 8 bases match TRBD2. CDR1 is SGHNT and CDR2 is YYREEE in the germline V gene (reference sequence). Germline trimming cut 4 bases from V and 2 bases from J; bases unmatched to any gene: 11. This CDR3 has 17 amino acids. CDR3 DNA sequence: TGTGCCAGCAGCCCCGGCTCTGGAGCGGGGGCCTACAATGAGCAGTTCTTC. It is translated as CASSPGSGAGAYNEQFF. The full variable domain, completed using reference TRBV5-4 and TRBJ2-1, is ETGVTQSPTHLIKTRGQQVTLRCSSQSGHNTVSWYQQALGQGPQFIFQYYREEENGRGNFPPRFSGLQFPNYSSELNVNALELDDSALYLCASSPGSGAGAYNEQFFGPGTRLTVL.

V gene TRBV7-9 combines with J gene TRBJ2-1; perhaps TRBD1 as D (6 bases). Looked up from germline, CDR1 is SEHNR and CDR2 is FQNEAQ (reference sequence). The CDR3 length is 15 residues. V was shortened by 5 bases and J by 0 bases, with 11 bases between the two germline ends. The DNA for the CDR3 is TGTGCCAGCAGCCGACAGGCGAGCTCCTACAATGAGCAGTTCTTC. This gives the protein CASSRQASSYNEQFF. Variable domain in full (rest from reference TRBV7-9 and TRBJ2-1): DTGVSQNPRHKITKRGQNVTFRCDPISEHNRLYWYRQTLGQGPEFLTYFQNEAQLEKSRLLSDRFSAERPKGSFSTLEIQRTEQGDSAMYLCASSRQASSYNEQFFGPGTRLTVL.

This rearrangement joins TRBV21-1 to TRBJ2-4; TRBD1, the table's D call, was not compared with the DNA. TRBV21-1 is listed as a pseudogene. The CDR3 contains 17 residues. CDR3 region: CASSNPDRGVAKNIQYF. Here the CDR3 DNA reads TGTGCCAGCAGCAACCCGGACAGAGGGGTAGCCAAAAACATTCAGTACTTC.

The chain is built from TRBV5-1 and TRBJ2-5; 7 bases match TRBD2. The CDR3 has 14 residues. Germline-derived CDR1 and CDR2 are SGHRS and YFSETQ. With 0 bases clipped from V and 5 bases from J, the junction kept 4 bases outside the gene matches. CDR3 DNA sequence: TGCGCCAGCAGCTTGGCGGGGGGAGCCGAGACCCAGTACTTC. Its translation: CASSLAGGAETQYF.